The TCR beta chain described here comes from a study of blood T cells in healthy people across ages. In terms of origin and age, donors were healthy Caucasian individuals from Russia aged roughly 6 to 95. Every participating donor contributed roughly 10 milliliters of peripheral blood through a draw. Total RNA extraction produced at least 6 micrograms (per sample) for the study. Between the trimmed V and J ends, which lost 3 bases and 4 bases, there was a span of 15 bases. CDR1 and CDR2 from the germline V gene are SGHTA and FQGNSA. The CDR3 is 15 amino acids. A second PCR, run for roughly 7 to 12 cycles, used a sample-barcoded 5' primer plus a J-beta primer mix. Carrying 12 random nucleotides, a template-switch adaptor labeled each individual cDNA molecule. TCRdb fed the 5' RACE reads into MiXCR, producing one record per CDR3 protein. The profile shows around 400,000 distinct CDR3 sequences, roughly half of them singletons.

Source material: blood. This chain uses TRBV7-2 with TRBJ1-1; D gene ambiguous. The origin of this receptor is a man aged 55 to 70 in good health. CDR3 region: CASSLAGQVVTEAFF. The CDR3, as DNA: TGTGCCAGCAGCTTGGCCGGGCAGGTCGTCACTGAAGCTTTCTTT.